The present T cell receptor (beta chain) was sequenced within a study of CD4 and CD8 cells across lung adenocarcinoma regions. TCRdb passed the PCR reads through MiXCR, listing each CDR3 protein once. The sample has some 16,000 distinct CDR3 sequences; around 52% are singletons. The patients had localized lung adenocarcinoma, a non-small cell subtype. Turning to this clonotype: The junction shows a germline mismatch at one end, possibly a read error.

The receptor comes from a female donor with lung adenocarcinoma. The CD4 and CD8 labels of this study may be unreliable. Sequenced input: CD8+ T cells from the center of a lung tumor.

CDR3 amino acids: CAAPGRAAKNIQYF. The CDR3, as DNA: TGTGCCGCCCCGGGGCGGGCAGCCAAAAACATTCAGTACTTT. The chain couples TRBV10-3 to TRBJ2-4, with D perhaps being TRBD1 or TRBD2 (5 bases each). This CDR3 is built from 14 residues. Germline CDR1 ENHRY, CDR2 SYGVKD.